This T cell receptor beta chain was profiled in a study of blood T cell repertoires in COVID-19 (TCRdb year 2020). About the study as a whole: The collaborator samples originated in the United States, Italy and Spain and spanned the acute and convalescent phases of COVID-19. The material from the prospective study consisted of cDNA or gDNA derived from T cells, B-cell-depleted T cells, or PBMCs. The dataset comprised deeply sampled blood TCRbeta repertoires from subjects exposed to, actively infected with, or recovered from COVID-19. A freely available public database, intended as a resource for researchers studying the immune response to SARS-CoV-2, is where the repertoires were released. The samples were drawn from two sources: the first 160 participants of the ongoing ImmuneRACE study, and 1,000 to 1,500 subjects contributed by 6 global collaborators. The sample metadata nearly always contained a de-identified subject ID, COVID-19 status, age in years and sex. Where available, HLA class I and class II types were obtained from metadata supplied by the sample provider rather than from assay-based typing.

This clone was detected only once. Its recognized antigen is unknown. Base qualities are missing; no much larger clone stands one base away. TCRbeta CDR3 regions were amplified from genomic DNA by means of the immunoSEQ Assay, a bias-controlled multiplex PCR. The original methods were these. The number of nucleated cells in each sample was estimated by amplification of reference gene primers within the assay. To quantify the absolute abundance of each unique TCRbeta CDR3 rearrangement, sequence reads were collapsed and filtered. Productive Simpson clonality was computed per sample as the square root of Simpson's diversity index over productive rearrangements. TCRdb retrieved this table from immuneACCESS and kept in-frame rearrangements only. Not all clones are present; in checked studies, unresolved V genes account for under half, and no reason is known for the remainder. That table supplies the V and J calls and clone size; D and trimming were determined from the DNA. This sample gives almost 200,000 clones in total; roughly three quarters of them show up just once. The top ten clones comprise roughly 5.6% of the sample.

One collaborating source in Seattle enrolled patients while the patients were actively infected and followed the patients over time throughout the course of disease. The collaborating institutions used their own protocols to collect whole blood in K2EDTA tubes. For TCRbeta analysis, collaborators shipped samples in one of three forms: frozen whole blood, isolated PBMCs, or DNA extracted from either of those sample types. Points the paper makes about the study in general: The amount of clinical and demographic metadata varied by source and participant and was provided uncurated.

The CDR3 measures 12 amino acids from cysteine to phenylalanine. The CDR3 DNA has 36 bases and is translated from base 1. The junction carries 9 bases between V and J, which are trimmed by 8 bases and 3 bases respectively. Sequenced material: peripheral blood. This sequence was found in a woman aged 40 to 50 with COVID-19, enrolled during active disease. Recombination linked TRBV12-3 or TRBV12-4 to TRBJ2-3; the D region possibly corresponds to TRBD2 (5 bases align). The CDR3 here reads CASATGTDTQYF. The bases are TGTGCCAGCGCTACGGGGACAGATACGCAGTATTTT.